This T cell receptor beta chain is from a study of blood T cell repertoires in COVID-19. The overall study: Some COVID-19 samples were acute and others convalescent; all came from the United States, Italy and Spain. Sample material is recorded as cDNA or gDNA derived from T cells, B-cell-depleted T cells, or PBMCs.

Under the authors' procedure: Estimation of nucleated cell counts relied on the amplification of reference gene primers. The protocol was immunoSEQ multiplex PCR, while the TCRdb copy is restricted to in-frame clones and leaves out a portion. Clone size and V and J calls were adopted from that table, with D and trimming inferred from the DNA. The data show about 110,000 clones, roughly 85% seen once. This clone was counted a single time. Germline lookup yields CDR1 SGHVS and CDR2 FQNEAQ. V gave up 4 bases and J gave up 1 base, with 8 bases separating them. CDR3 size: 13 residues. Input material: peripheral blood. The receptor's source is a human donor in a cohort sampled during active COVID-19. V is TRBV7-8 and J is TRBJ2-7; a possible D gene is TRBD1 (5 bases). The CDR3 here is CASSSKGSYEQYF. The CDR3 DNA is TGTGCCAGCAGCTCGAAGGGGTCCTACGAGCAGTACTTC.